The 14 T cell receptor beta chains below all came from one sample that was sequenced in a study (dated by TCRdb to 2013 to 2016). The library was generated by 5' RACE. The listed sequencing device is Illumina MiSeq. TCRdb ran its own pipeline on the public reads, namely fastp trimming at Q25 and MiXCR clone calling, and kept in-frame beta chains. Merged by CDR3 protein, the rows form single entries marked with the most common genes and DNA. The table for this sample lists roughly 10,000 distinct CDR3 sequences; under 35% of them were counted only once. The ten biggest clones cover roughly 3% of the sample. CD4+CD25+CD127-/low cells were isolated as Tregs. Sequenced: Tregs sorted from a lymph node. Source of these receptors: a female donor with breast cancer.

The sample holds a few counts of this clonotype. Possible read error: a much larger clone is one base away. The final CDR3 position lacks the conserved phenylalanine or tryptophan, pointing to a likely read error. The chain combines TRBV11-2 with TRBJ2-1; 11 positions agree with TRBD2. V was clipped by 4 bases and J by 5 bases; unmatched bases: 4. The CDR3 length is 15 residues. The germline V gene has CDR1 SGHAT and CDR2 FQNNGV. The CDR3 reads CASSYGTSGNNEQFL. The DNA of the CDR3 is TGTGCCAGCAGCTATGGGACTAGCGGCAACAATGAGCAGTTCCTC.

This clonotype was recorded many times. The J gene is TRBJ2-2, the V gene TRBV7-9; D call uncertain. V lost 4 bases and J lost 5, with 17 bases in between. This CDR3 has 16 amino acids. CDR1 is SEHNR and CDR2 is FQNEAQ in the germline V gene (reference sequence). CDR3 DNA: TGTGCCAGCAGCTCCGGGCCGACCATCGTAACCGGGGAGCTGTTTTTT. Translating it yields CASSSGPTIVTGELFF.

By share of the sample, this clonotype is medium-sized (0.01 to 0.1%). This chain connects TRBV15 to TRBJ2-1, with 10 bases matching TRBD2. The ends lost 5 bases at V and 10 bases at J; junction bases unmatched: 8. CDR1 is LNHNV, CDR2 YYDKDF, per germline (reference sequence). The CDR3 extends over 14 amino acids. The CDR3 coding sequence is TGTGCCACCAGCCCCCGGGGTAGCGGGGGGGAGCAGTTCTTC. This sequence encodes CATSPRGSGGEQFF.

By its share, this clonotype is medium-sized. The genes are TRBV12-3 or TRBV12-4 and TRBJ2-7, with no clear D. Trimming took 6 bases from V and 1 from J, leaving 10 bases between them. The CDR3 is 13 residues long. CDR3 amino acids: CASSLSSSYEQYF. As DNA, the CDR3 is TGTGCCAGCAGCCTATCATCTTCCTACGAGCAGTACTTC.

Concerning this clonotype itself: The junction departs from the called germline gene at one end, perhaps through a read error. The chain joins TRBV3-1 to TRBJ1-4; 7 bases fit TRBD1. Germline CDR1 is LGHDT and CDR2 is YNNKEL (reference sequence). The CDR3 loop spans 16 amino acids. CDR3 amino acids: CASSQGSTGSNEKLLF. The CDR3 DNA is TGTGCCAGCAGCCAAGGGTCGACAGGGAGTAATGAAAAACTGCTCTTT.

The chain couples TRBV10-1 to TRBJ2-1; 9 bases map to TRBD2. This CDR3 is built from 14 residues. With 2 bases clipped from V and 9 bases from J, the junction kept 5 bases outside the gene matches. Germline CDR1 WNHNN, CDR2 SYGVQD (reference sequence). The CDR3 DNA reads TGCGCCAGCAGTGAGGATAGCGGGAGTGGTGAGCAGTTCTTC. It yields the protein CASSEDSGSGEQFF.

By proportion, this clonotype is medium-sized. The rearrangement uses TRBV7-9 and TRBJ2-1; a weak D match, TRBD2 (5 bases). Trimming shortened V by 3 bases and J by 6 bases, and 12 bases separated the two germline ends. CDR3 length equals 14 residues. Germline V gives CDR1 SEHNR, CDR2 FQNEAQ (reference sequence). The CDR3 nucleotides are TGTGCCAGCAGCTTGGGTACTAGGCCCAATGAGCAGTTCTTC. Translated, it gives CASSLGTRPNEQFF.

This clonotype was seen many times. The rearrangement joins TRBV6-5 to TRBJ1-1, with D tentatively TRBD1 (5 bases). The CDR3 totals 14 residues. CDR1 is MNHEY, CDR2 SVGAGI, per germline. Trimming stripped 0 bases from V and 4 bases from J, with 9 bases between. CDR3 region: CASSYSDQGTEAFF. CDR3 sequence (DNA): TGTGCCAGCAGTTACTCAGACCAGGGCACTGAAGCTTTCTTT.

Points on this clonotype: One end of the junction is discordant with germline, which a read error may explain. The rearrangement joins TRBV9 to TRBJ2-6; 9 bases fit TRBD1. Per germline, CDR1 SGDLS and CDR2 YYNGEE. CDR3 length: 19 amino acids. Written as DNA, the CDR3 is TGTGCCAGCAGCGCCGCGGGACAGGGCCATCAACATGGGGCCATCGTCCTGACTTTC. Its translation is CASSAAGQGHQHGAIVLTF.

This clonotype appeared many times. J is TRBJ2-7 and V is TRBV6-1; D uncertain. The CDR3 spans 12 residues. Germline CDR1 and CDR2: MNHNS and SASEGT. Trimming pared 5 bases from V and 6 bases from J, leaving 11 bases between. CDR3 protein: CASSLFGAEQYF. Here the CDR3 DNA reads TGTGCCAGCAGTCTCTTCGGCGCCGAGCAGTACTTC.

This clonotype was counted only a few times. This CDR3 is CASSLAGDRGYNEQFF. The CDR3 bases are TGTGCCAGCAGCTTGGCAGGGGACAGGGGCTACAATGAGCAGTTCTTC. J is TRBJ2-1 and V is TRBV5-5; TRBD1 matches 10 bases. In germline, CDR1 is SGHKS, CDR2 YYEKEE (reference sequence). The CDR3 is made up of 16 amino acids. V dropped 0 bases and J dropped 3; count of bases not matched to a gene: 3.

Points on this clonotype: The CDR3 does not close with the conserved phenylalanine or tryptophan, likely indicating a read error. V and J are TRBV6-1 and TRBJ1-1, with D hard to call. The length of the CDR3 is 16 residues. From germline, CDR1 is MNHNS and CDR2 SASEGT. The V end lost 1 base, the J end lost 1 base, and 13 bases lay between the germline ends. For the CDR3, the DNA is TGTGCCAGCAGTGAAGGTGGCCTCGCGGGGAACACTGAAGCTTTCTCT. Translated, it gives CASSEGGLAGNTEAFS.

Concerning this clonotype: This may stem from a read error, because a much larger clone lies one nucleotide away. The chain couples TRBV5-1 to TRBJ2-7; TRBD2 aligns across 8 bases. Germline V gives CDR1 SGHRS, CDR2 YFSETQ. CDR3 size: 14 residues. The CDR3: CASGLGWTSIEQYF. The CDR3, as DNA: TGCGCCAGCGGCTTGGGTTGGACTAGCATTGAGCAGTACTTC. The full variable domain, in which reference TRBV5-1 and TRBJ2-7 provide the parts outside the CDR3, is KAGVTQTPRYLIKTRGQQVTLSCSPISGHRSVSWYQQTPGQGLQFLFEYFSETQRNKGNFPGRFSGRQFSNSRSEMNVSTLELGDSALYLCASGLGWTSIEQYFGPGTRLTVT.

This clonotype has a count of ten or more. V gene TRBV5-1 combines with J gene TRBJ1-3; weak D call: TRBD1 (6 bases). Looked up from germline, CDR1 is SGHRS and CDR2 is YFSETQ. V was pared by 5 bases and J by 0 bases, with 15 bases between. The CDR3 runs to 16 residues. CDR3 amino acids: CASRSGAGLSGNTIYF. In nucleotides, the CDR3 is TGCGCCAGCAGATCAGGGGCCGGACTCTCTGGAAACACCATATATTTT.